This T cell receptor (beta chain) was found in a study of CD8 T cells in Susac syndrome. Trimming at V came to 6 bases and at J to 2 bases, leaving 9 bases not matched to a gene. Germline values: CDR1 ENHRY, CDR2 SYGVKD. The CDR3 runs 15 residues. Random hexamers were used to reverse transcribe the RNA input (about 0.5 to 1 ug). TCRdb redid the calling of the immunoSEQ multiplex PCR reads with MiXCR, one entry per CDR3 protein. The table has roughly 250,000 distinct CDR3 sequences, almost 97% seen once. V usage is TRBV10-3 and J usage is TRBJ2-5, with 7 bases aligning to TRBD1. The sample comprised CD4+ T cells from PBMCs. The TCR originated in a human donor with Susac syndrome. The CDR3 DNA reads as TGTGCCATCAGCTCCACCGCGGACAGGCAAGAGACCCAGTACTTC. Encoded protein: CAISSTADRQETQYF.